One and the same sample provided the 28 T cell receptor beta chains below, sequenced in a study of metastatic and nonmetastatic thyroid tumors. Every patient underwent thyroid surgery untreated. TCRdb called clones again from the PCR reads with MiXCR. This repertoire shows around 89,000 clones, about 15% found once; its top ten account for 3% to 4.5%. Source material: blood. These receptors all stem from a female donor with papillary thyroid cancer or a benign thyroid nodule (not recorded which). Some clones in this sample may be carry-over from other donors' samples.

This clone was counted many times. V and J are TRBV19 and TRBJ2-1; 8 bases match TRBD1. V was clipped by 5 bases and J by 1 base; unmatched bases: 4. Germline V gene sequence: CDR1 LNHDA, CDR2 SQIVND (reference sequence). This CDR3 has 15 residues. The CDR3 loop is CASSVTGGSYNEQFF. CDR3 nucleotides: TGTGCCAGTAGTGTCACAGGGGGGTCCTACAATGAGCAGTTCTTC.

This clone was counted at least ten times. The chain is built from TRBV27 and TRBJ2-1, with D perhaps being TRBD1 or TRBD2 (5 bases each). Trimming cost V 4 bases and J 5 bases, with 12 bases left between them. Germline CDR1 MNHEY, CDR2 SMNVEV (reference sequence). This CDR3 has 14 residues. CDR3 nucleotides: TGTGCCAGCAGTTGGGCCAGAGGGGACAATGAGCAGTTCTTC. Protein: CASSWARGDNEQFF.

This clone was counted many times. V is TRBV12-3 or TRBV12-4 and J is TRBJ1-5; 8 positions agree with TRBD1. The ends lost 6 bases at V and 6 bases at J; junction bases unmatched: 7. The CDR3 is 14 residues long. The CDR3 nucleotides are TGTGCCAGCAGCCCTGACAGGGGAGGTCAGCCCCAGCATTTT. Its translation is CASSPDRGGQPQHF.

The chain recombines TRBV30 with TRBJ1-2, with D hard to call. Trimming stripped 5 bases from V and 3 bases from J, with 10 bases between. This CDR3 is built from 12 residues. Germline V gives CDR1 GTSNPN, CDR2 SVGIG (reference sequence). The CDR3: CAWLGVDYGYTF. The CDR3 DNA sequence: TGTGCCTGGCTTGGGGTAGACTATGGCTACACCTTC.

The V call is TRBV13, the J call TRBJ2-4; 7 nucleotides match TRBD1. This CDR3 region has 16 residues. Trimming at V came to 6 bases and at J to 4 bases, leaving 12 bases not matched to a gene. Germline V gene data show CDR1 as PRHDT and CDR2 as FYEKMQ (reference sequence). CDR3 bases: TGTGCCAGCAGTCTCACCTCTGGACAGGTGAAAAACATTCAGTACTTC. This encodes CASSLTSGQVKNIQYF.

Ten or more counts support this clone. The genes are TRBV12-3 or TRBV12-4 and TRBJ1-1; 7 bases match TRBD1. V lost 2 bases to trimming and J lost 5 bases; unmatched junction nucleotides: 20. CDR3 length equals 19 residues. CDR3 in amino acids: CASSLTRRPSDREGTEAFF. In nucleotides, the CDR3 is TGTGCCAGCAGTTTAACGCGGCGACCTTCTGACAGGGAAGGGACTGAAGCTTTCTTT.

This clone was counted at least ten times. As DNA, the CDR3 is TGTGCCAGCCAAAGATCCGAAACAGGTTTCACTGAAGCTTTCTTT. It codes for CASQRSETGFTEAFF. The chain has TRBV2 and TRBJ1-1; D may be TRBD1 (5 bases). The germline V and J ends were trimmed by 8 bases and 4 bases, with 20 bases remaining between them. From germline, CDR1 is SNHLY and CDR2 FYNNEI. The CDR3 loop spans 15 amino acids.

The table lists this clone with many counts. The CDR3 DNA reads TGTGCCAGCAGCTCGTTGGGGCGGGTAGAGACCCAGTACTTC. Translation: CASSSLGRVETQYF. The rearrangement uses TRBV7-2 and TRBJ2-5, with D perhaps matching TRBD1 or TRBD2 (5 bases each). Trimming cost V 4 bases and J 4 bases, with 13 bases left between them. Germline loops: CDR1 SGHTA, CDR2 FQGNSA. The CDR3 extends over 14 amino acids.

This clone turned up a few times. The chain recombines TRBV6-2 or TRBV6-3 with TRBJ2-1; 12 bases match TRBD2. Germline lookup yields CDR1 MNHEY and CDR2 SVGEGT. V shed 2 bases, J shed 1 base, and the junction held 6 bases outside the gene matches. The CDR3 runs to 18 residues. CDR3 DNA sequence: TGTGCCAGCAGTTACATCCGGACTAGCGGGGCATCCTACAATGAGCAGTTCTTC. This gives the protein CASSYIRTSGASYNEQFF.

As for this clone: This may stem from a read error, because a much larger clone lies one nucleotide away. V usage is TRBV18 and J usage is TRBJ2-5, with 9 bases aligning to TRBD2. The CDR3 totals 15 residues. Germline CDR1 is KGHSH and CDR2 is LQKENI. The ends lost 1 base at V and 8 bases at J; junction bases unmatched: 8. The CDR3 protein is CASSPLAGAGDTQYF. The DNA for the CDR3 is TGTGCCAGCTCACCACTAGCGGGGGCTGGGGATACCCAGTACTTC.

Of note for this clone: A clone one base away is much larger, so this may be a read error. The same CDR3 also results from other DNA sequences found in this sample. This rearrangement joins TRBV11-2 to TRBJ2-3, with D unclear. The CDR3 consists of 12 residues. Germline V gene lookup returns CDR1 SGHAT and CDR2 FQNNGV. Written as DNA, the CDR3 is TGTGCCAGCAGCACGTACACAGATACTCAGTATTTT. Its protein is CASSTYTDTQYF.

This clone was counted many times. The genes are TRBV6-6 and TRBJ1-1; 7 nucleotides match TRBD1. J gave up 3 bases and V 0 bases, and 4 bases lay outside the gene matches. This CDR3 has 15 amino acids. Germline values: CDR1 MNHNY, CDR2 SVGAGI (reference sequence). The CDR3 reads CASSYSNTGDTEAFF. DNA for the CDR3: TGTGCCAGCAGTTACTCCAATACAGGGGACACTGAAGCTTTCTTT.

The table lists this clone with many counts. V and J are TRBV7-2 and TRBJ2-5, with D possibly called TRBD1 or TRBD2 (7 bases each). Germline values: CDR1 SGHTA, CDR2 FQGNSA. V was pared by 5 bases and J by 7 bases, with 17 bases between. The CDR3 runs to 14 residues. The CDR3 loop reads CASSPQQGRVTQYF. CDR3 nucleotide sequence: TGTGCCAGCAGCCCACAACAGGGGAGGGTGACCCAGTACTTC.

A remark on this clone: A much larger clone sits a single nucleotide away, making a read error possible. This chain links TRBV12-3 or TRBV12-4 with TRBJ2-1; D not resolved. V gave up 5 bases and J gave up 6 bases, with 11 bases separating them. CDR3 length: 13 residues. The DNA of the CDR3 is TGTGCCAGCAGTACCTATCAGCCCAATGAGCAGTTCTTC. This codes for CASSTYQPNEQFF.

The chain recombines TRBV28 with TRBJ2-7; perhaps TRBD1 as D (6 bases). The V end lost 7 bases, the J end lost 1 base, and 29 bases lay between the germline ends. CDR3 size: 19 residues. In germline, CDR1 is MDHEN, CDR2 SYDVKM. The CDR3 DNA reads as TGTGCCAGCATTTTTTGGATAACAGGGAATCCGTTATATTCCTACGAGCAGTACTTC. It is translated as CASIFWITGNPLYSYEQYF.

This clone was seen at least ten times. V usage is TRBV10-1 and J usage is TRBJ1-2; D might be TRBD1 (6 bases). Per the germline V gene, CDR1 is WNHNN and CDR2 is SYGVQD (reference sequence). The CDR3 consists of 14 residues. Deletions cut 4 bases from V and 0 bases from J, with 9 bases between. The CDR3 sequence: CASSAGTSNYGYTF. The CDR3 DNA is TGCGCCAGCAGTGCCGGGACATCTAACTATGGCTACACCTTC.

This chain uses TRBV19 with TRBJ1-5, with a tentative D call TRBD1 (5 bases). Trimming took off 3 bases at V and 7 bases at J, with 25 bases between the two ends. The germline CDR1 and CDR2 sequences are LNHDA and SQIVND (reference sequence). The CDR3 totals 18 residues. In DNA, the CDR3 is TGTGCCAGTAGTATTATTAATCGGGGCAGGTTATGGGGCCAGCCCCAGCATTTT. Translation gives CASSIINRGRLWGQPQHF. The full variable domain, rest sourced from reference TRBV19 and TRBJ1-5, is DGGITQSPKYLFRKEGQNVTLSCEQNLNHDAMYWYRQDPGQGLRLIYYSQIVNDFQKGDIAEGYSVSREKKESFPLTVTSAQKNPTAFYLCASSIINRGRLWGQPQHFGDGTRLSIL.

This clone came up many times. The genes are TRBV28 and TRBJ1-2; D unclear. Trimming took off 10 bases at V and 4 bases at J, with 13 bases between the two ends. CDR1 is MDHEN, CDR2 SYDVKM, per germline. This CDR3 has 12 residues. CDR3 nucleotide sequence: TGTGCCACCCTGGGGTACATCTATGGCTACACCTTC. Amino acid sequence: CATLGYIYGYTF.

The sample holds many counts of this clone. The chain couples TRBV18 to TRBJ1-2; possibly TRBD1 for D (6 bases). Trimming removed 3 bases from V and 0 bases from J, with 14 bases in between. Germline lookup yields CDR1 KGHSH and CDR2 LQKENI. The CDR3 spans 16 residues. CDR3 DNA sequence: TGTGCCAGCTCACCGACCGATACAGGGACTAACTATGGCTACACCTTC. This translates into CASSPTDTGTNYGYTF.

This clone was counted at least ten times. The chain is built from TRBV7-2 and TRBJ2-1, with D possibly called TRBD1 or TRBD2 (6 bases each). Trimming removed 2 bases at V and 7 bases at J, with 15 bases between. In germline, CDR1 is SGHTA, CDR2 FQGNSA. The length of the CDR3 is 15 residues. The CDR3 DNA reads TGTGCCAGCAGCTTACGAGACTGGAGGGGGAATGAGCAGTTCTTC. This gives the protein CASSLRDWRGNEQFF.

In its sample, this clone was seen many times. The rearrangement uses TRBV28 and TRBJ2-1; tentatively, D is TRBD1 or TRBD2 (6 bases each). CDR3 length: 12 residues. The V gene lost 5 bases and the J gene lost 15 bases, with 17 bases spanning the gap. Germline V gene data show CDR1 as MDHEN and CDR2 as SYDVKM. Written as DNA, the CDR3 is TGTGCCAGCAGTCAAAAGGGGGGTAAGGTGTTCTTC. Translating gives CASSQKGGKVFF.

This clone was observed at least ten times. This chain links TRBV20-1 with TRBJ2-1, with no clear D. The germline CDR1 and CDR2 sequences are DFQATT and SNEGSKA (reference sequence). The CDR3 is 10 residues long. The germline V and J ends were trimmed by 6 bases and 14 bases, with 14 bases remaining between them. The CDR3 spells CSASWTSEFF. The CDR3 coding sequence is TGCAGTGCCTCATGGACGAGCGAGTTCTTC.

At least ten counts were recorded for this clone. The V call is TRBV4-1, the J call TRBJ2-6; 7 bases line up with TRBD2. The CDR3 length is 19 residues. Per germline, CDR1 MGHRA and CDR2 YSYEKL. The V and J ends lost 1 base and 0 bases, in that order; junction bases with no gene match: 9. The CDR3, as DNA: TGCGCCAGCAGCCAAGGGGGGGGGATGATTAGCTCTGGGGCCAACGTCCTGACTTTC. This sequence encodes CASSQGGGMISSGANVLTF.

In this sample, this clone turned up many times. This chain links TRBV6-5 with TRBJ1-4, with 8 positions matching TRBD1. The CDR3 length is 15 residues. After removal of 0 bases from V and 6 bases from J, the junction contained 3 bases not matched to a gene. Looked up from germline, CDR1 is MNHEY and CDR2 is SVGAGI. CDR3 loop: CASSYSGRGHEKLFF. In DNA, the CDR3 is TGTGCCAGCAGTTACTCGGGCAGGGGGCATGAAAAACTGTTTTTT.

In its sample, this clone was seen a few times. The genes are TRBV7-2 and TRBJ2-3, with D possibly TRBD2 on 6 matching bases. With 5 bases removed from V and 7 bases from J, the gap between germline ends came to 16 bases. The germline V gene encodes CDR1 SGHTA and CDR2 FQGNSA. The CDR3 consists of 14 residues. The CDR3 nucleotides are TGTGCCAGCAGCCTAACCCTTGGGGGGAATACGCAGTATTTT. Translating gives CASSLTLGGNTQYF.

This clone was seen repeatedly, ten times or more. This sequence joins TRBV4-1 and TRBJ2-6; a weak D match, TRBD1 (7 bases). CDR1 MGHRA and CDR2 YSYEKL come from the germline V gene. The CDR3 length is 15 residues. The V end was cut by 3 bases, the J end by 4 bases, with 10 bases between. Here the CDR3 reads CASSQEGAGANVLTF. CDR3 coding DNA: TGCGCCAGCAGCCAGGAGGGGGCGGGGGCCAACGTCCTGACTTTC.

As to this clone: One end of the junction varies from germline; a read error may be responsible. The chain couples TRBV5-1 to TRBJ2-3; 9 bases agree with TRBD2. The germline CDR1 and CDR2 sequences are SGHRS and YFSETQ. The CDR3 consists of 15 residues. The CDR3 is CASSLTSGSTDTHYF. The CDR3 DNA follows: TGCGCCAGCAGTTTGACTAGCGGCAGCACAGATACGCATTATTTT.

There are many counts of this clone. The sample contains more than one DNA sequence encoding this CDR3. V gene TRBV7-2 combines with J gene TRBJ2-7; 8 bases agree with TRBD1. Unmatched junction bases numbered 5, after V lost 5 bases and J lost 2 bases. CDR1 and CDR2 (germline): SGHTA, FQGNSA. The CDR3 runs to 14 residues. The DNA of the CDR3 is TGTGCCAGCAGCCCTACAGGGGGGCCCTACGAGCAGTACTTC. The encoded protein is CASSPTGGPYEQYF.